This T cell receptor (beta chain) was identified in a study of OX40 agonist ivuxolimab in advanced cancers. As for the study more broadly: Ivuxolimab was a fully human IgG2 agonistic monoclonal antibody targeting the costimulatory receptor OX40 (CD134). Intravenous ivuxolimab was administered to patients every 2 weeks at six dose levels: 0.01, 0.1, 0.3, 1.5, 3 and 10 mg/kg. Among the roughly 50 dose-escalation patients, around 20 had hepatocellular carcinoma, 15 or so melanoma, 9 renal cell carcinoma and 9 head and neck cancer. In the dose-escalation cohort, 65% to 85% of patients were male, and the mean age was around 65 years with a range of about 20 to 79. Patients were allowed to have had prior anti-PD-1, anti-PD-L1 or anti-CTLA-4 therapy, and about 40% of the dose-escalation patients had been treated with checkpoint inhibitors. Three dose-escalation patients achieved partial responses, one with hepatocellular carcinoma and two with cutaneous melanoma. Peripheral TCRbeta sequencing aimed to test whether ivuxolimab altered TCR sequence diversity and caused clonal T-cell expansion. The paper covers the monotherapy dose-escalation part of the phase I ivuxolimab trial, which included N of about 50 patients. Overall study outcomes, separate from this receptor: The antigen specificity of the clonally expanded peripheral T cells was not determined. After ivuxolimab, expanded clones were on average more numerous among CD8+ T cells than among CD4+ T cells. In partial responders in the 0.1-3.0 mg/kg groups, normalized peripheral clonal expansion was found to be among the lowest, especially among CD8+ T cells. At doses of 0.1 to 3.0 mg/kg, clonal expansion of both CD4+ and CD8+ T cells in blood was seen between baseline and week 6. Low levels of normalized T-cell clonal expansion were also shown by some nonresponding patients.

The trial excluded patients who had a history of autoimmune disease or were on systemic immunosuppression. Peripheral blood for TCR sequencing was collected from all dose cohorts at baseline, on cycle 4 day 1, and on cycle 7 day 1. Samples came from an open-label, multicenter, first-in-human phase I dose-escalation trial of ivuxolimab. Adults with locally advanced or metastatic melanoma, renal cell carcinoma, hepatocellular carcinoma or head and neck squamous cell carcinoma were enrolled in the trial. CD4+ and CD8+ T cells were sorted separately from peripheral blood before TCR sequencing. Genomic DNA was isolated from the sorted cells so that the TCRbeta CDR3 region could be sequenced. The immunoSEQ Assay was used to sequence the TCRbeta CDR3 regions. Sourced from immuneACCESS, this table was stored by TCRdb with only in-frame sequences that have V and J called. A share of the clones is absent; for the studies checked, an unresolved V gene accounts for under half, and the remainder has no known explanation. The sample profile shows approximately 63,000 clones; 70% to 80% of them were found once. Together, the top ten hold about 11% of the sample.

The CDR3 goes from the cysteine to the phenylalanine over 16 residues. Of the read, only the CDR3 DNA is kept; its 48 bases are in frame from base 1. Based on the germline V gene (reference sequence), the CDR1 and CDR2 sequences are SGHNT and YYREEE. Trimming takes 3 bases off V and 1 base off J; junction bases not matched to a gene: 7. This clone was recorded once. Its target antigen remains unknown. Per-base quality was not reported, and no clone a single base away is much larger than it. The chain employs TRBV5-4 and TRBJ1-3, with 7 middle bases fitting TRBD1. This clonotype was sampled from an adult with an advanced solid tumor such as melanoma, head and neck, liver or kidney cancer. This sample comprised CD4+ or CD8+ T cells sorted from blood, obtained in a trial of the OX40 agonist ivuxolimab. For the CDR3, the sequence is CASSSTGYQSGNTIYF. The nucleotides are TGTGCCAGCAGCTCGACAGGGTATCAGTCTGGAAACACCATATATTTT.